This TCR beta chain was recovered during a study of cytomegalovirus exposure and HLA in healthy donors. From germline, CDR1 is SGHRS and CDR2 YFSETQ. CDR3 size: 15 residues. Points on this clone: A junction boundary mismatches the germline segment, possibly from a read error.

PCR involved 60 Vbeta and 13 Jbeta primers. The repertoire was sequenced with immunoSEQ multiplex PCR; TCRdb's copy has only in-frame clones and lacks some. The top ten hold about 0.69% of the sample, which has about 160,000 clones, around 80% seen once. The V call is TRBV5-1, the J call TRBJ2-1, with D possibly matching TRBD1 (5 bases). Specimen: PBMCs. This TCR was sampled from a female donor in good health and CMV-seronegative. CDR3: CAGSLQGSSYNEQFF. CDR3 nucleotide sequence: TGCGCCGGCAGCTTGCAGGGTAGCTCCTACAATGAGCAGTTCTTC.